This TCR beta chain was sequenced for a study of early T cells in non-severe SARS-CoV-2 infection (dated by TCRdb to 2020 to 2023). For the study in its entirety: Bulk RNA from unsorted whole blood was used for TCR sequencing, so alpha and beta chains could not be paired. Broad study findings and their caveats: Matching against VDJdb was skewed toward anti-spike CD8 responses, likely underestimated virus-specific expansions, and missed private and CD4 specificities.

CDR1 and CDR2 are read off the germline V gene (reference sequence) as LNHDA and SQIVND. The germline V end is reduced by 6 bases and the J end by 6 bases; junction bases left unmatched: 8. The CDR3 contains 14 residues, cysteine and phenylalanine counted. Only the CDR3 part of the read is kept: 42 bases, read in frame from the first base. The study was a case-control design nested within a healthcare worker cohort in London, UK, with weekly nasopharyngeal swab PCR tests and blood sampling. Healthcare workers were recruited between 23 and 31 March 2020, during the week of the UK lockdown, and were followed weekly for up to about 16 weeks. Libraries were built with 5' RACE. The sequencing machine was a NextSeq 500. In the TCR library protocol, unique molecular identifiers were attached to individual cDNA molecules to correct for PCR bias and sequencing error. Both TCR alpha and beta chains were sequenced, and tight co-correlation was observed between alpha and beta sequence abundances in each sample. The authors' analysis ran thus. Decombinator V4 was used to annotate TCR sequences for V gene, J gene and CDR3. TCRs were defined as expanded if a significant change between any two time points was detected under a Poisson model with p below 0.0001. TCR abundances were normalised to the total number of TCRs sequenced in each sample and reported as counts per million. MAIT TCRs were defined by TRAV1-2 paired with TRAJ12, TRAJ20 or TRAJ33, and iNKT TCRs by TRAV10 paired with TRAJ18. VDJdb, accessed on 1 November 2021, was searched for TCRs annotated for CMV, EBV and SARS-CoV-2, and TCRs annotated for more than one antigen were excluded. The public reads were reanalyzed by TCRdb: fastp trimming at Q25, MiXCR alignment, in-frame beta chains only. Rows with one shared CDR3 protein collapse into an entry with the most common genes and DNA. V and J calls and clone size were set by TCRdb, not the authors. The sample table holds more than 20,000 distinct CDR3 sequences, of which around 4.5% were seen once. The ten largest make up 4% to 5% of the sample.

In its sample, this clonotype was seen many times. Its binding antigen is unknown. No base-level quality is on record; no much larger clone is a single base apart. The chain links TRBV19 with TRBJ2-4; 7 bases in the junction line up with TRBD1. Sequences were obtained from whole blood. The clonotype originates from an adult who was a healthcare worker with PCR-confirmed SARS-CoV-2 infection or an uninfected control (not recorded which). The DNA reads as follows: TGTGCCAGTAGGGACCCAGGGGGATTAAACATTCAGTACTTC. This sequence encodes CASRDPGGLNIQYF.